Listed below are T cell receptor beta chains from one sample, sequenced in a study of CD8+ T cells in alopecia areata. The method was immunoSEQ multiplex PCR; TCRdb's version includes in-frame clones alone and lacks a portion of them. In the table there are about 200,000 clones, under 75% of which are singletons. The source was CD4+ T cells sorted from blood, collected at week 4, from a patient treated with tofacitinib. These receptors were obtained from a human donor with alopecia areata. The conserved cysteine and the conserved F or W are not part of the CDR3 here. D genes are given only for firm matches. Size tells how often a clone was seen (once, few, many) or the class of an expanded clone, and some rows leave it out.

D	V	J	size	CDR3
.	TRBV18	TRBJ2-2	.	ASSPGTVNTGELF
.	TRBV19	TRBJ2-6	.	ASSIDVRAGANVLT
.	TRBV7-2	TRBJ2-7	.	ASSLTPYDYEQY
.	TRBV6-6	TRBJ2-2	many	ASNTDSANTGELF
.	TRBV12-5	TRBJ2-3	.	ASGLLGPDTQY
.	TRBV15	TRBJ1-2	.	ATSDPGANYGYT
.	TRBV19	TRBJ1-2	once	ASSIFPGGGYGYT
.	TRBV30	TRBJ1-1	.	AWTITGSGKGAF
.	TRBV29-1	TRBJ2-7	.	SVALMQERDEQY
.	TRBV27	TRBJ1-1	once	ASSSQGGGTEAF
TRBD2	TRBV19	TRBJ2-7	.	ASSPRLQTSGNFYEQY
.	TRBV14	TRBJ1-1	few	ASRDSLNTEAF
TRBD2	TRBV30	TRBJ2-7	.	AWTKAGEGNEQY
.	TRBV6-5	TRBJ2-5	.	ASSYGTLQETQY
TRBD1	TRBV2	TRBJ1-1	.	ASGEGQLNTEAF
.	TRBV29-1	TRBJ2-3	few	SVEYVSGGRDTQY
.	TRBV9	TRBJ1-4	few	ASSVSSNEKLF
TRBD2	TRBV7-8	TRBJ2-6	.	ASSSGAGANVLT
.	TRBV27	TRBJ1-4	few	ASSYRSNEKLF
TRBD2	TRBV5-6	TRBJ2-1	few	ASSLVGRGGDEQF
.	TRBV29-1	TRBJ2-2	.	SVDRGTNTGELF
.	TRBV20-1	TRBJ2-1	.	SAGRLAQF
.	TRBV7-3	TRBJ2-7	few	ASSLDSSYEQY
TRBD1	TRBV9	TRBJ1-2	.	ASSVDTGDGYT
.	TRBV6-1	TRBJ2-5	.	ASSLIRGPKETQY
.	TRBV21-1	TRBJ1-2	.	ASSNEDNRNYGYT
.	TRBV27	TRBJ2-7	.	ASSLGQGTYEQY
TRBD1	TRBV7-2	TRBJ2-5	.	ASSLGTGQETQY
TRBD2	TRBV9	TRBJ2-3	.	ASSVGTSRDTQY
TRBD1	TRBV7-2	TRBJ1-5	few	ASSLTGTASNQPQH
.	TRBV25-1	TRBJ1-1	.	ASTRQSEAF
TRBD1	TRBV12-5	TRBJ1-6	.	ASGWSPGQGASSPPPLH
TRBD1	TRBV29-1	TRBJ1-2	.	SVGGDRGIYGYT
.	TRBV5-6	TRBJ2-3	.	ASSPGRRLTDTQY
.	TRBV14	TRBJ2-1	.	ASSPKAVGGRRSLNEQF
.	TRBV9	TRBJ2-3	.	ASSASLVDTQY
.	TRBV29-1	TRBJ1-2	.	SVEIQGGYT
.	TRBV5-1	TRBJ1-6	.	ASSLDPLAPLH
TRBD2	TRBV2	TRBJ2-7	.	ASKTGGTYEQY
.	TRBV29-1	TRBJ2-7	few	SVTQGSDEQY
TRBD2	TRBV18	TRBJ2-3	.	ASSPGGGATDTQY
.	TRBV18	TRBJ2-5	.	ASSPNLDRIETQY
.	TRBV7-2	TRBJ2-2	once	ASSLAAKTGELF
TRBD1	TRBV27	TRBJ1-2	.	ASSTGQFPYGYT
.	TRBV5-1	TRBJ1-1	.	ASSLGGSTTEAF
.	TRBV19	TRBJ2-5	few	ASSIGGFQETQY
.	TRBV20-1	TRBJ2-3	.	SASSGDTQY
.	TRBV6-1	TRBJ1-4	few	ASTTRPEKLF
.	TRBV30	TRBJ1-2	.	AWNRVTYGYT
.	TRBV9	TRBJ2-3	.	ASSVGPYLDTQY
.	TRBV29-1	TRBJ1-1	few	SVEHQGIRGGLNTEAF
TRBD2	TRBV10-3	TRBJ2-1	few	AILAGGTYNEQF
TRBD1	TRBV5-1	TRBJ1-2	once	ASSLPGQGNYGYT
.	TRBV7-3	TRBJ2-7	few	ASSLDSTSIYEQY
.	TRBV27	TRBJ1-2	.	ASRPVGDYGYT